This T cell receptor beta chain was identified during a study of early T cells in non-severe SARS-CoV-2 infection. CDR1 and CDR2 from the germline V gene are SGHTA and FQGNSA. This CDR3 region has 14 residues. V gave up 5 bases and J gave up 3 bases, with 10 bases separating them. Each CDR3 protein is one row after TCRdb ran MiXCR on the 5' RACE reads. The sample consists of tens of thousands of distinct CDR3 sequences, 5.9% of them appearing once. Sequencing was performed on whole blood. The TCR originated in an adult who was a healthcare worker with PCR-confirmed SARS-CoV-2 infection or an uninfected control (not recorded which). The chain employs TRBV7-2 and TRBJ2-2, with a weak D call TRBD2 (6 bases). CDR3 nucleotides: TGTGCCAGCAGCGCGAGGGACTACACCGGGGAGCTGTTTTTT. It codes for CASSARDYTGELFF.